This T cell receptor (beta chain) was obtained from a study of blood T cell repertoires in COVID-19. Study as a whole: Donors in the United States, Italy and Spain gave samples during acute or convalescent COVID-19. T cells, B-cell-depleted T cells, or PBMCs supplied cDNA or gDNA.

The participants were between roughly 18 and 89 years old and came from fewer than 25 US areas. Participants were placed into cohorts based on the clinical history they reported. Clones were sequenced by immunoSEQ multiplex PCR, and TCRdb holds only the in-frame ones, with some missing. This repertoire shows around 310,000 clones, around 92% found once; its top ten account for almost 9.5%. Germline values: CDR1 ENHRY, CDR2 SYGVKD. The CDR3 sequence is 16 residues long. V trimming: 2 bases; J trimming: 8 bases; junction bases outside the gene matches: 11. Sequencing was done on a sample of PBMCs or T cells enriched from blood (not recorded which). The TCR was taken from a woman in her twenties or thirties who had recovered from COVID-19. The V and J genes are TRBV10-3 and TRBJ1-4; 7 nucleotides match TRBD1. CDR3 sequence: CAISEDSGTVWEKLFF. The CDR3 nucleotides are TGTGCCATCAGTGAGGATTCCGGGACAGTTTGGGAAAAACTGTTTTTT.